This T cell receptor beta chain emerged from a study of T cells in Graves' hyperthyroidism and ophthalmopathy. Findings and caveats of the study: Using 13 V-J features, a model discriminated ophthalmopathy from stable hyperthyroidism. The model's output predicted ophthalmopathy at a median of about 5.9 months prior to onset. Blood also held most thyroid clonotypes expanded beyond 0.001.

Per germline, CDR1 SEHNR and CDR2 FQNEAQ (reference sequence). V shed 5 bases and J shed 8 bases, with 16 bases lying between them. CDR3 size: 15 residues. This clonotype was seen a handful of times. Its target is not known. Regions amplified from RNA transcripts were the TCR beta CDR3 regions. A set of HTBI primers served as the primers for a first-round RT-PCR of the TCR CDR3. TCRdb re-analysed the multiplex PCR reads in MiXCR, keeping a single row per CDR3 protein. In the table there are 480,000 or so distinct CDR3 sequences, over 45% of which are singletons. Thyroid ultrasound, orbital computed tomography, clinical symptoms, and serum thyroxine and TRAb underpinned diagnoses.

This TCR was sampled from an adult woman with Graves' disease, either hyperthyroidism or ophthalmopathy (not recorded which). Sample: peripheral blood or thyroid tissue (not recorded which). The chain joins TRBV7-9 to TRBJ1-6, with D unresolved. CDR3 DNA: TGTGCCAGCAGCCAAGATCGTAGAGACCATTCACCCCTCCACTTT. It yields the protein CASSQDRRDHSPLHF.